These 8 T cell receptor beta chains came from one sample sequenced in a study of cytomegalovirus exposure and HLA in healthy donors. The protocol was immunoSEQ multiplex PCR, while the TCRdb copy is restricted to in-frame clones and leaves out a portion. The sample carries fewer than 250,000 clones, approximately 87% recorded once. Material: PBMCs. The receptors shown here come from a man between 18 and 29 years old in good health and CMV-seronegative.

This clone was recorded once. The J gene is TRBJ2-5, the V gene TRBV7-2; TRBD2 matches at 16 bases. Germline V lookup: CDR1 SGHTA, CDR2 FQGNSA. The length of the CDR3 is 15 residues. Trimming took 5 bases from V and 10 from J; bases not matched to a gene: 7. The DNA of the CDR3 is TGTGCCAGCAGCCAGGGACTAGCGGGAGGGGGCTACCAGTACTTC. Protein product: CASSQGLAGGGYQYF.

The genes are TRBV28 and TRBJ2-5; 8 bases line up with TRBD1. This CDR3 has 12 residues. Germline V gene data show CDR1 as MDHEN and CDR2 as SYDVKM. Losses at the gene ends were 10 bases for V and 4 bases for J; bases not matched to a gene: 5. CDR3 sequence (DNA): TGTGCCATCCAGGGGGCGGGAGAGACCCAGTACTTC. Translation gives CAIQGAGETQYF.

This sequence joins TRBV9 and TRBJ1-2, with D perhaps TRBD1 (6 bases). Trimming shortened V by 2 bases and J by 3 bases, and 14 bases separated the two germline ends. This CDR3 spans 15 amino acids. Germline V gene sequence: CDR1 SGDLS, CDR2 YYNGEE. CDR3: CASSVEQGTHYGYTF. The CDR3 coding sequence is TGTGCCAGCAGCGTTGAACAGGGTACCCACTATGGCTACACCTTC. The full variable domain, its missing parts supplied by reference TRBV9 and TRBJ1-2, is DSGVTQTPKHLITATGQRVTLRCSPRSGDLSVYWYQQSLDQGLQFLIQYYNGEERAKGNILERFSAQQFPDLHSELNLSSLELGDSALYFCASSVEQGTHYGYTFGSGTRLTVV.

The chain couples TRBV5-3 to TRBJ2-7; 8 bases line up with TRBD1. TRBV5-3 is an ORF, and what it does is uncertain. V shed 6 bases and J 4 bases; nucleotides not matched to a gene: 9. The CDR3 has 14 residues. Here the CDR3 reads CARIGWGQEYEQYF. The CDR3 nucleotides read TGTGCCAGAATTGGGTGGGGACAGGAGTACGAGCAGTACTTC.

V usage is TRBV27 and J usage is TRBJ2-5; D remains ambiguous. The CDR3 spans 13 residues. The germline CDR1 and CDR2 sequences are MNHEY and SMNVEV (reference sequence). V lost 2 bases, J lost 2 bases, and 6 bases lay in between. The CDR3 region has the DNA TGTGCCAGCAGTTTAATCAGACAAGAGACCCAGTACTTC. Its translation is CASSLIRQETQYF.

V usage is TRBV7-8 and J usage is TRBJ2-7; TRBD1 matches 9 bases. The CDR3 has 15 residues. The germline V gene has CDR1 SGHVS and CDR2 FQNEAQ. The junction had 3 bases not matched to a gene; V was cut back by 3 bases and J by 0 bases. The CDR3 nucleotides are TGTGCCAGCAGCTTCGGGACAGGGATCTCCTACGAGCAGTACTTC. Translating it yields CASSFGTGISYEQYF.

V gene TRBV14 combines with J gene TRBJ1-6; D is ambiguous. Germline V lookup: CDR1 SGHDN, CDR2 FVKESK. This CDR3 spans 12 amino acids. The V end lost 6 bases, the J end lost 6 bases, and 6 bases lay between the germline ends. DNA of the CDR3: TGTGCCAGCAGTGTCGTTAATTCACCCCTCCACTTT. Protein sequence: CASSVVNSPLHF.

The J gene is TRBJ2-1, the V gene TRBV9, with D tentatively TRBD1 (5 bases). V lost 2 bases to trimming and J lost 1 base, with 13 bases between them. The CDR3 sequence is 16 residues long. The V gene's germline CDR1 is SGDLS and CDR2 YYNGEE. The CDR3 loop reads CASSVAGPNSYNEQFF. CDR3 coding DNA: TGTGCCAGCAGCGTGGCAGGGCCAAATTCCTACAATGAGCAGTTCTTC.